Following are 18 T cell receptor beta chains from one sample sequenced in a study of CD8 T cells in ankylosing spondylitis. TCRdb ran MiXCR on the 5' RACE reads and lists one entry per CDR3 protein. The table lists 150,000 to 200,000 distinct CDR3 sequences, about 20% of them singletons. The sample comprised blood, either unsorted or a sorted T cell fraction (not recorded which). The receptors come from a male donor aged 5 to 30 with ankylosing spondylitis or in good health (not recorded which).

This clonotype was detected many times. The chain uses TRBV6-2 or TRBV6-3 and TRBJ2-1; the match to TRBD1 covers 9 bases. The CDR3 extends over 16 amino acids. V was pared by 5 bases and J by 7 bases, with 12 bases of the junction left unmatched. Germline V gene data show CDR1 as MNHEY and CDR2 as SVGEGT. DNA for the CDR3: TGTGCCAGCAGTCACGAACCGGGACAGGGAAGGAATGAGCAGTTCTTC. Translated, it gives CASSHEPGQGRNEQFF.

There are many counts of this clonotype. V usage is TRBV28 and J usage is TRBJ2-3; tentative D call: TRBD2 (6 bases). The CDR3 is 14 residues long. V was trimmed by 5 bases and J by 3 bases, leaving 12 bases between them. Per the germline V gene, CDR1 is MDHEN and CDR2 is SYDVKM. The CDR3 DNA is TGTGCCAGCAGTCTATCGCTAGCGACAGATACGCAGTATTTT. It specifies CASSLSLATDTQYF.

The J gene is TRBJ2-2, the V gene TRBV27; D remains ambiguous. V shed 6 bases and J shed 7 bases, with 12 bases lying between them. The CDR3 is 13 residues long. Per the germline V gene, CDR1 is MNHEY and CDR2 is SMNVEV (reference sequence). The DNA for the CDR3 is TGTGCCAGCAGGGTAGATGGGGTCGGGGAGCTGTTTTTT. Protein product: CASRVDGVGELFF.

There are many counts of this clonotype. V is TRBV20-1 and J is TRBJ1-4; D might be TRBD1 (5 bases). Trimming pared 1 base from V and 6 bases from J, leaving 9 bases between. Looked up from germline, CDR1 is DFQATT and CDR2 is SNEGSKA (reference sequence). The CDR3 is 13 residues long. The CDR3 bases are TGCAGTGCTAGAGCCACGGGACATGAAAAACTGTTTTTT. Encoded protein: CSARATGHEKLFF.

This clonotype was counted many times. The chain combines TRBV12-5 with TRBJ1-5, with 7 positions matching TRBD1. The junction had 4 bases not matched to a gene; V was cut back by 6 bases and J by 5 bases. This CDR3 contains 13 residues. The germline V gene encodes CDR1 LGHNT and CDR2 FRNRAP. The CDR3, as DNA: TGTGCTAGTGGGACAACAGGGGATCAGCCCCAGCATTTT. Encoded protein: CASGTTGDQPQHF.

This clonotype was found many times. V gene TRBV27 combines with J gene TRBJ2-1, with D hard to call. The germline V gene encodes CDR1 MNHEY and CDR2 SMNVEV (reference sequence). V dropped 0 bases and J dropped 7 bases, with 10 bases sitting between them. The CDR3 has 14 residues. CDR3 loop: CASSLSYERNEQFF. The CDR3, as DNA: TGTGCCAGCAGTTTATCGTACGAAAGAAATGAGCAGTTCTTC.

This clonotype was counted ten times or more. CDR3 in amino acids: CSVRPTVSSYNEQFF. Written as DNA, the CDR3 is TGCAGCGTTCGACCGACGGTCAGCTCCTACAATGAGCAGTTCTTC. The rearrangement joins TRBV29-1 to TRBJ2-1; D remains ambiguous. Germline V CDR1 and CDR2: SQVTM, ANQGSEA. The CDR3 is 15 residues long. V lost 5 bases and J 0 bases, leaving 14 bases between the germline ends.

This clonotype was found a few times. This chain joins TRBV29-1 and TRBJ2-1, with no clear D. V was shortened by 4 bases and J by 0 bases, with 7 bases between the two germline ends. CDR1 SQVTM and CDR2 ANQGSEA come from the germline V gene. CDR3 length: 13 residues. CDR3 sequence (DNA): TGCAGCGTTGCGGTGAGCTCCTACAATGAGCAGTTCTTC. Translating it yields CSVAVSSYNEQFF.

This chain links TRBV6-2 or TRBV6-3 with TRBJ1-2, with TRBD1 identical over 9 bases. Germline-derived CDR1 and CDR2 are MNHEY and SVGEGT. The V and J ends lost 6 bases and 4 bases, in that order; junction bases with no gene match: 9. The CDR3 is made up of 15 amino acids. Written as DNA, the CDR3 is TGTGCCAGCAGCCCGGCCCCGGACAGGGGCTATGGCTACACCTTC. This sequence encodes CASSPAPDRGYGYTF.

This clonotype was observed a handful of times. This chain joins TRBV6-5 and TRBJ2-2; D is uncertain. Germline-derived CDR1 and CDR2 are MNHEY and SVGAGI. The CDR3 consists of 15 residues. Trimming removed 5 bases from V and 2 bases from J, with 12 bases in between. In nucleotides, the CDR3 is TGTGCCAGCAGTCCCTTGACACCTAACACCGGGGAGCTGTTTTTT. This codes for CASSPLTPNTGELFF.

This rearrangement joins TRBV29-1 to TRBJ2-1; possibly TRBD2 for D (6 bases). CDR1 is SQVTM, CDR2 ANQGSEA, per germline. V lost 3 bases to trimming and J lost 1 base, with 10 bases between them. The CDR3 is 14 amino acids. The CDR3 DNA reads as TGCAGCGTTGACGGCCTAGCGTCCTACAATGAGCAGTTCTTC. It is translated as CSVDGLASYNEQFF.

The chain uses TRBV18 and TRBJ2-1, with a possible D match to TRBD1 (6 bases). Germline V gene lookup returns CDR1 KGHSH and CDR2 LQKENI. This CDR3 is 14 amino acids long. V dropped 2 bases and J dropped 6 bases, with 11 bases sitting between them. The CDR3 nucleotides read TGTGCCAGCTCACCAGATCTAGGGGGCAATGAGCAGTTCTTC. Translation gives CASSPDLGGNEQFF.

This clonotype was seen many times. The rearrangement links TRBV6-6 to TRBJ2-3; 7 nucleotides agree with TRBD2. The CDR3 is 16 amino acids. J was trimmed by 0 bases and V by 7 bases; bases with no gene match: 10. CDR1 and CDR2 (germline): MNHNY, SVGAGI (reference sequence). CDR3: CASTPGGNPSTDTQYF. The DNA of the CDR3 is TGTGCCAGCACCCCCGGGGGGAATCCTAGCACAGATACGCAGTATTTT.

This clonotype was counted at least ten times. The chain uses TRBV3-1 and TRBJ2-1; 9 nucleotides align to TRBD2. The trim removed 3 bases at V and 8 bases at J, leaving 11 bases unmatched. Germline V CDR1 and CDR2: LGHDT, YNNKEL (reference sequence). The length of the CDR3 is 16 residues. The CDR3: CASSQDGGLAFYEQFF. CDR3 in DNA: TGTGCCAGCAGCCAGGATGGGGGACTAGCCTTCTATGAGCAGTTCTTC.

This clonotype occurred many times. This chain uses TRBV27 with TRBJ2-2; 8 bases align to TRBD1. The germline CDR1 and CDR2 sequences are MNHEY and SMNVEV (reference sequence). The CDR3 is 18 residues long. The junction had 13 bases not matched to a gene; V was cut back by 7 bases and J by 0 bases. The CDR3 DNA is TGTGCCAGCACCTTTTCTACGGACAGGGTAACGAACACCGGGGAGCTGTTTTTT. Its protein is CASTFSTDRVTNTGELFF.

This clonotype has only a few counts. The CDR3 nucleotides are TGCGCCAGCAGCTTACAGGGACAGGGGGCCGGTGAGCAGTTCTTC. It specifies CASSLQGQGAGEQFF. The V gene is TRBV5-1, the J gene TRBJ2-1; TRBD1 agrees at 12 bases. The V segment lost 2 bases and the J segment 9 bases; nucleotides outside the gene matches: 6. The germline CDR1 and CDR2 sequences are SGHRS and YFSETQ. The CDR3 has 15 residues.

At least ten counts were recorded for this clonotype. This sequence joins TRBV4-2 and TRBJ2-5; 11 bases map to TRBD2. The junction had 5 bases not matched to a gene; V was cut back by 1 base and J by 1 base. Germline V lookup: CDR1 LGHNA, CDR2 YNFKEQ. The CDR3 is 17 residues long. CDR3 protein: CASSQAGTSGRQETQYF. The CDR3 DNA is TGTGCCAGCAGCCAAGCCGGGACTAGCGGTCGCCAAGAGACCCAGTACTTC.

This clonotype was observed at least ten times. The chain carries TRBV7-9 and TRBJ2-3, with 9 positions matching TRBD1. The CDR3 sequence is 16 residues long. Per germline, CDR1 SEHNR and CDR2 FQNEAQ (reference sequence). V dropped 5 bases and J dropped 0; count of bases not matched to a gene: 6. The CDR3 coding sequence is TGTGCCAGCAGCGGCGGGACAGGGCCCAGCACAGATACGCAGTATTTT. Amino acid sequence: CASSGGTGPSTDTQYF.